This T cell receptor beta chain comes out of a study of cytomegalovirus exposure and HLA in healthy donors. PCR employed 60 Vbeta and 13 Jbeta primers. Assay: immunoSEQ multiplex PCR; the TCRdb copy retains only in-frame clones and omits some. This sample contains some 200,000 clones. The V end was cut by 1 base, the J end by 0 bases, with 8 bases between. This CDR3 has 15 amino acids. Germline V gene data show CDR1 as SGHTA and CDR2 as FQGNSA. The sample taken for sequencing was PBMCs. The V gene is TRBV7-2, the J gene TRBJ2-3; no clear D. This TCR derives from a woman under 30 in good health and CMV-seropositive. The CDR3 reads CASSLVGRSTDTQYF. In nucleotides, the CDR3 is TGTGCCAGCAGCTTAGTCGGCAGGAGCACAGATACGCAGTATTTT.